These 29 T cell receptor beta chains were all obtained from the same sample, sequenced in a study of regulatory T cells in long-lasting Graves disease. Specified time point: persistent/refractory GD, antithyroid drugs over 5 years with positive TRAb. PBMCs were the source of the RNA used for TCR sequencing. According to the study, TCR beta libraries were built with iRepertoire HTBI primers and CDR3-region Arm-PCR. One entry per CDR3 protein results from TCRdb running MiXCR on the multiplex PCR reads. The top ten hold around 14% of the sample, which has 450,000 or so distinct CDR3 sequences, around a fifth seen once. The sample was peripheral blood mononuclear cells (PBMCs), taken when the disease was refractory, from a patient treated with antithyroid drugs. These receptors came from a female donor with Graves disease.

The count of this clonotype is one. V is TRBV19 and J is TRBJ1-5, with 8 bases lining up with TRBD1. The CDR3 runs 14 residues. Germline V CDR1 and CDR2: LNHDA, SQIVND (reference sequence). The J segment lost 4 bases and the V segment lost 3 bases, leaving 2 bases of the junction unmatched. As DNA, the CDR3 is TGTGCCAGTAGTATCGGACAGGGAAATCAGCCCCAGCATTTT. It encodes CASSIGQGNQPQHF.

This clonotype was seen ten or more times. The chain uses TRBV12-3 or TRBV12-4 and TRBJ1-5; 8 nucleotides agree with TRBD1. The CDR3 spans 14 residues. Trimming at V came to 3 bases and at J to 7 bases, leaving 5 bases not matched to a gene. The CDR3: CASSLRTGLQPQHF. The DNA of the CDR3 is TGTGCCAGCAGTTTGCGGACAGGGCTACAGCCCCAGCATTTT.

J is TRBJ1-1 and V is TRBV7-9; 8 bases are a match to TRBD1. V dropped 2 bases and J dropped 10; count of bases not matched to a gene: 6. The germline gives CDR1 SEHNR, CDR2 FQNEAQ (reference sequence). CDR3 length: 13 amino acids. For the CDR3, the DNA is TGTGCCAGCAGCTTACCGATCGACAGGGGAGCTTTCTTT. It encodes CASSLPIDRGAFF. The whole variable domain, remainder taken from reference TRBV7-9 and TRBJ1-1, is DTGVSQNPRHKITKRGQNVTFRCDPISEHNRLYWYRQTLGQGPEFLTYFQNEAQLEKSRLLSDRFSAERPKGSFSTLEIQRTEQGDSAMYLCASSLPIDRGAFFGQGTRLTVV.

With regard to this clonotype: A much larger clonotype is one base distant, so this may be a read error. This rearrangement joins TRBV11-3 to TRBJ2-5, with TRBD2 identical over 8 bases. The germline V gene encodes CDR1 SGHNT and CDR2 YENEEA. This CDR3 is built from 16 residues. The CDR3 nucleotides read TGTGCCAGCAGCCAGGGGAGCGGGGGTTCCCAAGAGACCCGGTACTTC. It yields the protein CASSQGSGGSQETRYF. The whole variable domain, filled in from reference TRBV11-3 and TRBJ2-5, reads EAGVVQSPRYKIIEKKQPVAFWCNPISGHNTLYWYLQNLGQGPELLIRYENEEAVDDSQLPKDRFSAERLKGVDSTLKIQPAELGDSAVYLCASSQGSGGSQETRYFGPGTRLLVL.

This clonotype was counted once. V gene TRBV3-1 combines with J gene TRBJ2-1; D may be TRBD2 (6 bases). The germline V gene encodes CDR1 LGHDT and CDR2 YNNKEL (reference sequence). V was clipped by 4 bases and J by 4 bases, with 11 bases between them. CDR3 length: 14 amino acids. The CDR3 here is CASSRMTSYNEQFF. In nucleotides, the CDR3 is TGTGCCAGCAGCCGAATGACTAGTTACAATGAGCAGTTCTTC.

The chain links TRBV7-3 to TRBJ2-3; D call uncertain. The V gene's germline CDR1 is SGHTA and CDR2 FQGTGA. This CDR3 is 13 amino acids long. The V gene lost 5 bases and the J gene lost 1 base, with 7 bases spanning the gap. CDR3 sequence reads: CASSTTGTDTQYF. The CDR3 DNA reads TGTGCCAGCAGCACCACCGGCACAGATACGCAGTATTTT.

This clonotype was detected only a few times. This rearrangement joins TRBV20-1 to TRBJ1-2; no clear D gene. The V end was cut by 6 bases, the J end by 5 bases, with 13 bases between. This CDR3 is built from 12 residues. Per the germline V gene, CDR1 is DFQATT and CDR2 is SNEGSKA (reference sequence). The CDR3 reads CSARRPPYGYTF. The CDR3 nucleotides read TGCAGTGCGAGACGGCCTCCTTATGGCTACACCTTC.

In this sample, this clonotype turned up many times. The chain couples TRBV20-1 to TRBJ2-5; TRBD2 matches at 8 bases. CDR3 length: 15 residues. V lost 6 bases and J lost 0; bases outside the gene matches: 9. CDR1 and CDR2 (germline): DFQATT, SNEGSKA (reference sequence). The CDR3 region has the DNA TGCAGTGCCTCTCCCGGGACTAGAAACCAAGAGACCCAGTACTTC. Its protein is CSASPGTRNQETQYF.

This clonotype was seen many times. The V call is TRBV29-1, the J call TRBJ1-1; D gene ambiguous. The germline V gene encodes CDR1 SQVTM and CDR2 ANQGSEA. Trimming cost V 2 bases and J 0 bases, with 10 bases left between them. The CDR3 extends over 14 amino acids. The CDR3: CSVEKEALNTEAFF. The CDR3 region has the DNA TGCAGCGTTGAAAAGGAGGCCTTGAACACTGAAGCTTTCTTT.

This clonotype occurred many times. The chain has TRBV2 and TRBJ1-5; possibly TRBD1 for D (5 bases). The V gene lost 1 base and the J gene lost 4 bases, with 14 bases spanning the gap. CDR3 length: 16 amino acids. The germline gives CDR1 SNHLY, CDR2 FYNNEI. The DNA of the CDR3 is TGTGCCAGCAGTGAAGGATTGGGGGGACCTAATCAGCCCCAGCATTTT. This encodes CASSEGLGGPNQPQHF.

V usage is TRBV12-3 or TRBV12-4 and J usage is TRBJ1-4; a weak D match, TRBD1 (5 bases). This CDR3 is 13 amino acids long. Between the trimmed V and J ends, which lost 8 bases and 3 bases, there was a span of 10 bases. DNA for the CDR3: TGTGCCAGCGCCGGGGCATCTAATGAAAAACTGTTTTTT. Its translation: CASAGASNEKLFF.

The chain combines TRBV6-2 or TRBV6-3 with TRBJ2-7, with D perhaps being TRBD1 or TRBD2 (5 bases each). The CDR3 has 15 amino acids. Germline lookup yields CDR1 MNHEY and CDR2 SVGEGT. Trimming removed 5 bases from V and 3 bases from J, with 17 bases in between. The CDR3 DNA sequence: TGTGCCAGCAGTCGGTCCGAATATGGGGGCTACGAGCAGTACTTC. It translates to CASSRSEYGGYEQYF.

This clonotype was counted at least ten times. The chain links TRBV28 to TRBJ2-5; perhaps TRBD1 as D (6 bases). Germline CDR1 is MDHEN and CDR2 is SYDVKM. This CDR3 has 17 amino acids. V was clipped by 3 bases and J by 1 base, with 18 bases between them. CDR3 region: CASSFNILGQLQETQYF. The CDR3 DNA follows: TGTGCCAGCAGTTTCAACATTTTAGGACAGCTCCAAGAGACCCAGTACTTC. Drawing the rest from reference TRBV28 and TRBJ2-5, the complete variable domain is DVKVTQSSRYLVKRTGEKVFLECVQDMDHENMFWYRQDPGLGLRLIYFSYDVKMKEKGDIPEGYSVSREKKERFSLILESASTNQTSMYLCASSFNILGQLQETQYFGPGTRLLVL.

The chain recombines TRBV30 with TRBJ2-2; D remains ambiguous. V gave up 5 bases and J gave up 3 bases, with 1 base separating them. The V gene's germline CDR1 is GTSNPN and CDR2 SVGIG (reference sequence). The CDR3 consists of 10 residues. The CDR3, as DNA: TGTGCCTGGGACACCGGGGAGCTGTTTTTT. Translated, it gives CAWDTGELFF.

The gene calls are TRBV7-8 and TRBJ2-1; the D is unclear. The V gene lost 4 bases and the J gene lost 5 bases, with 12 bases spanning the gap. Germline V gene lookup returns CDR1 SGHVS and CDR2 FQNEAQ. The CDR3 sequence is 14 residues long. The CDR3 DNA follows: TGTGCCAGCAGCTCCGCGCCTGGAGACAATGAGCAGTTCTTC. It is translated as CASSSAPGDNEQFF.

The J gene is TRBJ2-1, the V gene TRBV7-9; TRBD2 aligns across 10 bases. This CDR3 region has 15 residues. After removal of 5 bases from V and 10 bases from J, the junction contained 11 bases not matched to a gene. Germline V gene sequence: CDR1 SEHNR, CDR2 FQNEAQ (reference sequence). Here the CDR3 DNA reads TGTGCCAGCAGCACCATCAGCGGGAGGGCCGGAGAGCAGTTCTTC. Its protein product is CASSTISGRAGEQFF. Full variable domain (rest looked up from reference TRBV7-9 and TRBJ2-1): DTGVSQNPRHKITKRGQNVTFRCDPISEHNRLYWYRQTLGQGPEFLTYFQNEAQLEKSRLLSDRFSAERPKGSFSTLEIQRTEQGDSAMYLCASSTISGRAGEQFFGPGTRLTVL.

This clonotype was observed a handful of times. One end of the junction fails to match germline, which may point to a read error. This chain connects TRBV12-3 or TRBV12-4 to TRBJ1-2; no firm D call. CDR3 length: 13 residues. CDR3 nucleotides: TGTGCCAGCAATTTAGGAGCCGGGTCTGGCTACACCTTC. Translated, it gives CASNLGAGSGYTF.

V usage is TRBV10-3 and J usage is TRBJ2-2, with D possibly matching TRBD2 (7 bases). The CDR3 has 14 amino acids. With 7 bases removed from V and 4 bases from J, the gap between germline ends came to 13 bases. Germline values: CDR1 ENHRY, CDR2 SYGVKD. This chain's CDR3 is CAITRGGSTGELFF. The CDR3, as DNA: TGTGCCATCACGAGGGGGGGTTCCACCGGGGAGCTGTTTTTT.

Here the CDR3 reads CASSDPRGPQYF. The CDR3 bases are TGTGCCAGCAGTGACCCTAGGGGGCCCCAGTACTTC. V usage is TRBV6-1 and J usage is TRBJ2-4; 7 bases agree with TRBD1. This CDR3 has 12 residues. After removal of 3 bases from V and 13 bases from J, the junction contained 6 bases not matched to a gene. Germline CDR1 MNHNS, CDR2 SASEGT.

The chain couples TRBV28 to TRBJ2-3; D unresolved. Trimming pared 2 bases from V and 0 bases from J, leaving 9 bases between. There are 15 residues in the CDR3. CDR1 is MDHEN, CDR2 SYDVKM, per germline. The CDR3 bases are TGTGCCAGCAGTTTAGAGTATCCTAGCACAGATACGCAGTATTTT. Translated, it gives CASSLEYPSTDTQYF. The full variable domain, completed using reference TRBV28 and TRBJ2-3, is DVKVTQSSRYLVKRTGEKVFLECVQDMDHENMFWYRQDPGLGLRLIYFSYDVKMKEKGDIPEGYSVSREKKERFSLILESASTNQTSMYLCASSLEYPSTDTQYFGPGTRLTVL.

The rearrangement links TRBV7-3 to TRBJ2-3; 12 bases match TRBD2. Trimming removed 6 bases from V and 2 bases from J; junction bases left unmatched: 6. The germline gives CDR1 SGHTA, CDR2 FQGTGA. This CDR3 has 16 residues. CDR3 bases: TGTGCCAGCAGTCAGACTAGCGGGGGATACACAGATACGCAGTATTTT. It encodes CASSQTSGGYTDTQYF.

This clonotype was seen many times. The chain has TRBV28 and TRBJ1-2, with D possibly being TRBD1 (6 bases). The ends were cut back, 6 bases at V and 2 bases at J, with 10 bases in the middle. The CDR3 sequence is 13 residues long. Looked up from germline, CDR1 is MDHEN and CDR2 is SYDVKM. CDR3 residues: CASRQGGNYGYTF. The CDR3 bases are TGTGCCAGCAGACAGGGTGGAAACTATGGCTACACCTTC.

This clonotype was seen ten or more times. CDR3 DNA sequence: TGCAGCGGGGTGGGGGGCCCCCATACTGAAGCTTTCTTT. Its protein is CSGVGGPHTEAFF. V and J are TRBV29-1 and TRBJ1-1, with a possible D match to TRBD1 (6 bases). CDR1 SQVTM and CDR2 ANQGSEA come from the germline V gene. CDR3 length equals 13 residues. V gave up 7 bases and J gave up 5 bases, with 17 bases separating them.

This clonotype was detected only a few times. The V call is TRBV15, the J call TRBJ2-7; D unclear. CDR1 and CDR2 (germline): LNHNV, YYDKDF (reference sequence). The CDR3 runs 17 residues. V was pared by 1 base and J by 3 bases, with 19 bases between. CDR3 bases: TGTGCCACCAGCAGAGTGCCCCCAGGACCCTCACTCTACGAGCAGTACTTC. This codes for CATSRVPPGPSLYEQYF.

This clonotype occurred many times. The J gene is TRBJ1-2, the V gene TRBV28; D unclear. Trimming left V 2 bases short and J 4 bases short, with 5 bases between. This CDR3 contains 12 residues. Germline V gene lookup returns CDR1 MDHEN and CDR2 SYDVKM. CDR3 nucleotide sequence: TGTGCCAGCAGTTTACCACCCTATGGCTACACCTTC. Translating it yields CASSLPPYGYTF.

This clonotype occurred a few times. The rearrangement joins TRBV5-8 to TRBJ1-2; D is unclear. V was cut by 0 bases and J by 1 base, with 16 bases left in between. CDR1 is SGHTS and CDR2 is YDEGEE in the germline V gene. The CDR3 has 17 residues. CDR3 loop: CASSLGFSGSLNYGYTF. CDR3 sequence (DNA): TGTGCCAGCAGCTTGGGGTTTTCGGGCAGCCTTAACTATGGCTACACCTTC.

Written as DNA, the CDR3 is TGTGCCAGCAGTTTATCAGAACATACAACTAATGAAAAACTGTTTTTT. This codes for CASSLSEHTTNEKLFF. The chain uses TRBV28 and TRBJ1-4; D call uncertain. This CDR3 spans 16 amino acids. V was pared by 1 base and J by 0 bases, with 9 bases between. In germline, CDR1 is MDHEN, CDR2 SYDVKM.

This clonotype has ten or more counts. The J gene is TRBJ2-2, the V gene TRBV2; tentatively, D is TRBD1 (5 bases). This CDR3 is built from 16 residues. Germline CDR1 SNHLY, CDR2 FYNNEI. V lost 3 bases and J 4 bases, leaving 15 bases between the germline ends. CDR3: CASSEQGAPGTGELFF. CDR3 coding DNA: TGTGCCAGCAGTGAGCAAGGGGCGCCAGGCACCGGGGAGCTGTTTTTT. The variable domain in full, with the rest retrieved from reference TRBV2 and TRBJ2-2, is EPEVTQTPSHQVTQMGQEVILRCVPISNHLYFYWYRQILGQKVEFLVSFYNNEISEKSEIFDDQFSVERPDGSNFTLKIRSTKLEDSAMYFCASSEQGAPGTGELFFGEGSRLTVL.

This clonotype has only one observation. The V call is TRBV7-9, the J call TRBJ1-5; no reliable D call. Trimming left V 0 bases short and J 1 base short, with 10 bases between. CDR1 SEHNR and CDR2 FQNEAQ come from the germline V gene (reference sequence). The CDR3 is made up of 16 amino acids. The CDR3 nucleotides read TGTGCCAGCAGCTTAGCACGGATTAAAAGCAATCAGCCCCAGCATTTT. Amino acids: CASSLARIKSNQPQHF.